This T cell receptor beta chain was captured in a study of OX40 agonist ivuxolimab in advanced cancers. Findings and limits, study-wide: Researchers report that CD8+ T cells had, on average, more expanded clones than CD4+. CD4+ and CD8+ blood T cells expanded clonally by week 6 at 0.1 to 3.0 mg/kg.

Only in-frame clones appear in the TCRdb table, and some are missing; sequencing was by immunoSEQ multiplex PCR. The sample contains about 62,000 clones, 70% to 85% of which appear only once. As concerns this clone: The target antigen is unknown.

The CDR3 contains 13 residues. Germline CDR1 KGHSH, CDR2 LQKENI. V lost 7 bases and J lost 8; bases outside the gene matches: 9. The rearrangement joins TRBV18 to TRBJ1-2, with 8 bases identical to TRBD1. The specimen was CD4+ or CD8+ T cells sorted from blood, collected in a trial of the OX40 agonist ivuxolimab. The source of this sequence is an adult with an advanced solid tumor such as melanoma, head and neck, liver or kidney cancer. In DNA form, the CDR3 reads TGTGCCAGCTTCGACCGGACAGGGAACGGCTACACCTTC. It codes for CASFDRTGNGYTF.